One sample yielded the 9 T cell receptor beta chains listed below, sequenced in a study of low-dose radiotherapy and immunotherapy resistance in tumors. First-strand cDNA used TRAV- and TRBV-specific primers, covering alpha and beta chains. Using a constant-region primer together with a V-primer adapter, TCRs were subjected to roughly 20 PCR cycles of amplification. MiXCR, applied by TCRdb to the reads, yields one record per CDR3 protein. The sample has around 84,000 distinct CDR3 sequences; about 17% are singletons. Time point described: after trial treatment. Treatment: LDRT plus nivolumab, ipilimumab, low-dose cyclophosphamide and aspirin (RACIN trial). Source: PBMCs, taken after low-dose radiotherapy plus immunotherapy. The receptors come from a male donor with prostate cancer.

This clonotype was counted once. V and J are TRBV7-6 and TRBJ2-2, with TRBD1 matching over 11 bases. This CDR3 comprises 18 residues. Germline V gene lookup returns CDR1 SGHVS and CDR2 FNYEAQ. V lost 5 bases to trimming and J lost 6 bases; unmatched junction nucleotides: 14. CDR3 sequence reads: CASSTRTGGPITSGELFF. The CDR3 DNA is TGTGCCAGCAGCACCCGGACAGGGGGCCCTATTACCTCCGGGGAGCTGTTTTTT.

This clonotype was recorded at least ten times. The chain combines TRBV6-2 or TRBV6-3 with TRBJ2-1, with TRBD1 identical over 9 bases. Trimming cost V 0 bases and J 7 bases; bases outside gene matches: 7. Germline V gene sequence: CDR1 MNHEY, CDR2 SVGEGT. This CDR3 is 16 amino acids long. CDR3 nucleotide sequence: TGTGCCAGCAGTTACTCAGCGACAGGGGGTAGGAATGAGCAGTTCTTC. It codes for CASSYSATGGRNEQFF.

Notes on this clonotype: This is likely an artifact of a read error, given a far larger clone one base away. The V call is TRBV13, the J call TRBJ2-3; D is perhaps TRBD2 (5 bases). CDR3 length: 14 residues. With 3 bases removed from V and 4 bases from J, the gap between germline ends came to 11 bases. CDR1 is PRHDT and CDR2 is FYEKMQ in the germline V gene (reference sequence). The CDR3, as DNA: TGTGCCAGCAGCTTCAGGCATAGCGCAGATACGCAGTATTTT. This translates into CASSFRHSADTQYF. Filled out from reference TRBV13 and TRBJ2-3, the complete variable domain reads AAGVIQSPRHLIKEKRETATLKCYPIPRHDTVYWYQQGPGQDPQFLISFYEKMQSDKGSIPDRFSAQQFSDYHSELNMSSLELGDSALYFCASSFRHSADTQYFGPGTRLTVL.

This clonotype was counted ten times or more. The V call is TRBV6-2 or TRBV6-3, the J call TRBJ1-1; TRBD1 might be the D (5 bases). The germline V gene has CDR1 MNHEY and CDR2 SVGEGT. V was clipped by 5 bases and J by 7 bases, with 14 bases between them. This CDR3 region has 13 residues. In DNA, the CDR3 is TGTGCCAGCAGTCTACGGCGGGGGAGTGAAGCTTTCTTT. This gives the protein CASSLRRGSEAFF.

Remarks on this clonotype: The likely explanation is a read error, given a far larger clone one base away. This rearrangement joins TRBV13 to TRBJ2-2, with 7 bases that match TRBD1. The germline V gene has CDR1 PRHDT and CDR2 FYEKMQ (reference sequence). There are 14 residues in the CDR3. CDR3 residues: CACRGTANTGELFF. CDR3 DNA sequence: TGTGCCTGCAGGGGGACAGCGAACACCGGGGAGCTGTTTTTT.

This clonotype was seen many times. The chain uses TRBV7-3 and TRBJ2-5, with 8 bases fitting TRBD2. The CDR3 length is 15 residues. After removal of 0 bases from V and 1 base from J, the junction contained 1 base not matched to a gene. The germline gives CDR1 SGHTA, CDR2 FQGTGA. As DNA, the CDR3 is TGTGCCAGCAGCTTAACAGCGGGGGTCCAAGAGACCCAGTACTTC. This encodes CASSLTAGVQETQYF.

This clonotype was observed many times. The chain couples TRBV19 to TRBJ2-2; D gene ambiguous. Germline V lookup: CDR1 LNHDA, CDR2 SQIVND (reference sequence). V lost 4 bases and J lost 3, with 6 bases in between. CDR3 length: 13 residues. The CDR3 is CASSTTHTGELFF. The CDR3 DNA reads TGTGCCAGTAGTACAACACACACCGGGGAGCTGTTTTTT.

Remarks on this clonotype: This likely stems from a read error, as it lies one base from a far larger clone. The J gene is TRBJ2-7, the V gene TRBV7-2; 11 bases line up with TRBD2. Looked up from germline, CDR1 is SGHTA and CDR2 is FQGNSA. Unmatched junction bases numbered 7, after V lost 3 bases and J lost 0 bases. This CDR3 contains 17 residues. The CDR3 spells CASSLGTSGFSSYEQYF. CDR3 bases: TGTGCCAGCAGCTTGGGGACTAGCGGCTTCAGCTCCTACGAGCAGTACTTC.

This clonotype was counted many times. This rearrangement joins TRBV27 to TRBJ2-5; 8 bases map to TRBD1. CDR3 length: 13 residues. V was pared by 4 bases and J by 6 bases, with 4 bases of the junction left unmatched. CDR1 and CDR2 (germline): MNHEY, SMNVEV (reference sequence). In DNA form, the CDR3 reads TGTGCCAGCAGTTCCCGACAGGGGCAGACCCAGTACTTC. Its translation is CASSSRQGQTQYF.